The T cell receptor beta chain under discussion was sequenced for a study of cytomegalovirus exposure and HLA in healthy donors. The CDR3 has 14 amino acids. V was cut by 1 base and J by 6 bases, with 12 bases left in between. Germline V gene lookup returns CDR1 SGHVS and CDR2 FNYEAQ. It was with 60 Vbeta and 13 Jbeta primers that the PCR ran. Sequencing was performed with immunoSEQ multiplex PCR; in TCRdb, only in-frame clones are kept and a portion is missing. The table lists hundreds of thousands of clones, more than 60% of them singletons. Donors had nominal health at sampling but likely had unrecorded immune exposures.

The source of this sequence is a man aged 40-49 years in good health and CMV-seronegative. This chain uses TRBV7-6 with TRBJ1-1, with TRBD1 as a possible D gene (6 bases). The sample comprised PBMCs. CDR3: CASSLVLGAAEAFF. CDR3 DNA: TGTGCCAGCAGCTTAGTGCTGGGGGCAGCTGAAGCTTTCTTT.